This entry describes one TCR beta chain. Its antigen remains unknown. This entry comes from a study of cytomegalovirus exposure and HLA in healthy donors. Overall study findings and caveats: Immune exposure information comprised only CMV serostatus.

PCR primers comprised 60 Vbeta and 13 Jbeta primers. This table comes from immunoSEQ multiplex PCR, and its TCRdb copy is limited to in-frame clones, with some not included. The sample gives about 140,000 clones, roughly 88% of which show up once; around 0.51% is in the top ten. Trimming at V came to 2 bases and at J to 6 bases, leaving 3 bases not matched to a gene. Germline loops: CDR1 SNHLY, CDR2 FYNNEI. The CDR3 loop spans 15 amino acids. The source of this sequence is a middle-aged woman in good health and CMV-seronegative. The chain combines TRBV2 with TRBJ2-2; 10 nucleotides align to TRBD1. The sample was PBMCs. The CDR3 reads CASSEWDRGAGELFF. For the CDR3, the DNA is TGTGCCAGCAGTGAATGGGACAGGGGCGCCGGGGAGCTGTTTTTT.